Each of the 16 T cell receptor beta chains below was sequenced from the same sample in a study of cytomegalovirus exposure and HLA in healthy donors. Researchers ran the PCR with 60 Vbeta and 13 Jbeta primers. Data came from immunoSEQ multiplex PCR; TCRdb stores just in-frame clones and leaves some out. Among some 140,000 clones listed, approximately 69% were seen once. Sequences were obtained from PBMCs. Every receptor here comes from a man aged 25-45 years in good health and CMV-seronegative.

This clone was seen a handful of times. The chain is built from TRBV5-1 and TRBJ1-6, with 7 bases lining up with TRBD1. The germline CDR1 and CDR2 sequences are SGHRS and YFSETQ. The CDR3 is 16 amino acids. V lost 0 bases and J lost 8; bases outside the gene matches: 8. The CDR3 reads CASSLALGQGDSPLHF. CDR3 DNA: TGCGCCAGCAGCTTGGCCCTGGGGCAGGGGGATTCACCCCTCCACTTT. The full variable domain, its missing parts supplied by reference TRBV5-1 and TRBJ1-6, is KAGVTQTPRYLIKTRGQQVTLSCSPISGHRSVSWYQQTPGQGLQFLFEYFSETQRNKGNFPGRFSGRQFSNSRSEMNVSTLELGDSALYLCASSLALGQGDSPLHFGNGTRLTVT.

J is TRBJ2-5 and V is TRBV4-3, with a tentative D call TRBD2 (5 bases). The J call could be wrong; TRBJ2-7 is a better fit for the DNA end. Germline CDR1 reads LGHNA; CDR2 reads YSLEER. This CDR3 spans 19 amino acids. CDR3 in DNA: TGCGCCAGCAGCCAAGTATATATTGATGGAGGTTTAAGCTCCTACGAGCAGTACTTC. It specifies CASSQVYIDGGLSSYEQYF.

This clone was seen only a few times. The rearrangement uses TRBV2 and TRBJ1-5; 7 nucleotides align to TRBD1. CDR3 length: 15 residues. Germline assignment: CDR1 SNHLY and CDR2 FYNNEI. Trimming at V came to 5 bases and at J to 1 base, leaving 5 bases not matched to a gene. The CDR3 here is CASSKGTESNQPQHF. The CDR3 DNA is TGTGCCAGCAGTAAGGGGACAGAAAGCAATCAGCCCCAGCATTTT.

CDR3 loop: CASSPSGTGVGYTF. Here the CDR3 DNA reads TGCGCCAGCAGCCCATCCGGGACAGGGGTTGGCTACACCTTC. J is TRBJ1-2 and V is TRBV5-1, with 10 bases identical to TRBD1. Germline lookup yields CDR1 SGHRS and CDR2 YFSETQ. J was trimmed by 7 bases and V by 4 bases; bases with no gene match: 7. This CDR3 is 14 amino acids long.

The chain recombines TRBV6-5 with TRBJ2-7; 7 nucleotides line up with TRBD1. The CDR3 runs to 14 residues. In germline, CDR1 is MNHEY, CDR2 SVGAGI. The junction had 5 bases not matched to a gene; V was cut back by 6 bases and J by 0 bases. The DNA for the CDR3 is TGTGCCAGCAGACCGACAGGGAGCTCCTACGAGCAGTACTTC. Translated: CASRPTGSSYEQYF.

This clone has just a few counts. The chain employs TRBV4-3 and TRBJ2-5, with D unclear. The CDR3 runs 13 residues. The V gene lost 1 base and the J gene lost 5 bases, with 8 bases spanning the gap. The germline V gene encodes CDR1 LGHNA and CDR2 YSLEER. The CDR3 is CASSQGLRETQYF. DNA of the CDR3: TGCGCCAGCAGCCAAGGACTTAGGGAGACCCAGTACTTC.

This clone was counted once. This chain connects TRBV30 to TRBJ2-5, with 8 bases lining up with TRBD1. The J call may be wrong; the DNA end is better matched by TRBJ2-7. The CDR3 covers 13 residues. The germline V gene has CDR1 GTSNPN and CDR2 SVGIG (reference sequence). The CDR3 reads CAWSPGQGYEQYF. The DNA of the CDR3 is TGTGCCTGGAGTCCAGGACAGGGCTACGAGCAGTACTTC.

The gene calls are TRBV7-8 and TRBJ1-2; D is undetermined. CDR1 and CDR2 from the germline V gene are SGHVS and FQNEAQ. Trimming took off 5 bases at V and 4 bases at J, with 20 bases between the two ends. The CDR3 has 16 amino acids. The CDR3 DNA reads TGTGCCAGCAGCGGTGGGTTACAGACACCACCCTATGGCTACACCTTC. It yields the protein CASSGGLQTPPYGYTF. The full variable domain, completed using reference TRBV7-8 and TRBJ1-2, is GAGVSQSPRYKVAKRGQDVALRCDPISGHVSLFWYQQALGQGPEFLTYFQNEAQLDKSGLPSDRFFAERPEGSVSTLKIQRTQQEDSAVYLCASSGGLQTPPYGYTFGSGTRLTVV.

The V call is TRBV6-5, the J call TRBJ2-2; D may be TRBD1 (6 bases). CDR3 length: 15 residues. V was clipped by 2 bases and J by 3 bases, with 10 bases between them. The V gene's germline CDR1 is MNHEY and CDR2 SVGAGI. The CDR3 spells CASSYQGLYTGELFF. The CDR3 nucleotides are TGTGCCAGCAGTTACCAGGGGCTGTACACCGGGGAGCTGTTTTTT.

Concerning this clone itself: The junction differs from germline at one of its ends, possibly a read error. This rearrangement joins TRBV6-5 to TRBJ1-2; 8 nucleotides match TRBD1. The CDR3 extends over 15 amino acids. CDR1 and CDR2 (germline): MNHEY, SVGAGI. For the CDR3, the DNA is TGTGCCAGCAGTTACGAGATTAACGACAGGGGCGGCTACCCCTTC. Translating it yields CASSYEINDRGGYPF.

The rearrangement joins TRBV5-1 to TRBJ2-7, with D possibly being TRBD2 (6 bases). This CDR3 has 15 residues. The ends were cut back, 0 bases at V and 0 bases at J, with 10 bases in the middle. Germline V gene data show CDR1 as SGHRS and CDR2 as YFSETQ. The CDR3 region is CASSLGGTSSYEQYF. The CDR3 DNA reads TGCGCCAGCAGCTTGGGCGGGACGAGCTCCTACGAGCAGTACTTC.

The CDR3 DNA reads as TGTGCCATCAACCCGGGACAGAGAAACACCATATATTTT. As protein: CAINPGQRNTIYF. The chain has TRBV10-3 and TRBJ1-3; 7 nucleotides match TRBD1. V gave up 7 bases and J gave up 5 bases; unmatched junction bases: 5. Germline CDR1 reads ENHRY; CDR2 reads SYGVKD. The CDR3 covers 13 residues.

This clone was seen only once. The chain couples TRBV19 to TRBJ1-6; TRBD1 matches at 9 bases. CDR1 LNHDA and CDR2 SQIVND come from the germline V gene (reference sequence). The CDR3 covers 15 residues. J lost 7 bases, V lost 6 bases, and 7 bases had no gene match. DNA of the CDR3: TGTGCCAGTAGCCCACAGGGGGCGCAGAATTCACCCCTCCACTTT. Protein: CASSPQGAQNSPLHF.

CDR3 amino acids: CASSQTGTATNEKLFF. In nucleotides, the CDR3 is TGCGCCAGCAGCCAGACCGGGACAGCAACTAATGAAAAACTGTTTTTT. The chain joins TRBV4-1 to TRBJ1-4; 7 bases align to TRBD1. The CDR3 covers 16 residues. Germline CDR1 reads MGHRA; CDR2 reads YSYEKL. V shed 3 bases and J 0 bases; nucleotides not matched to a gene: 4.

The chain combines TRBV5-6 with TRBJ1-6; possible D gene TRBD1, 6 bases. The germline V and J ends were trimmed by 3 bases and 7 bases, with 17 bases remaining between them. Germline V lookup: CDR1 SGHDT, CDR2 YYEEEE. The CDR3 totals 16 residues. The CDR3 loop reads CASSSAGARENSPLHF. CDR3 coding DNA: TGTGCCAGCAGCTCCGCGGGGGCCAGGGAAAATTCACCCCTCCACTTT.

V and J are TRBV2 and TRBJ1-1; TRBD1 matches at 8 bases. The CDR3 covers 14 residues. From germline, CDR1 is SNHLY and CDR2 FYNNEI. V was clipped by 6 bases and J by 1 base; unmatched bases: 4. The CDR3, as DNA: TGTGCCAGCAGGGCCGGACAGGGGAACACTGAAGCTTTCTTT. It encodes CASRAGQGNTEAFF. The full variable domain, rest sourced from reference TRBV2 and TRBJ1-1, is EPEVTQTPSHQVTQMGQEVILRCVPISNHLYFYWYRQILGQKVEFLVSFYNNEISEKSEIFDDQFSVERPDGSNFTLKIRSTKLEDSAMYFCASRAGQGNTEAFFGQGTRLTVV.